Listed below are T cell receptor beta chains from one sample, sequenced in a study of cytotoxic CD8 clonotypes in ibrutinib-treated CLL. The protocol was immunoSEQ multiplex PCR, while the TCRdb copy is restricted to in-frame clones and leaves out a portion. The table shows some 63,000 clones, with approximately 90% occurring only once. This specimen was PBMCs, taken after 12 months of ibrutinib treatment. The receptors originated from a human donor with chronic lymphocytic leukemia. Each CDR3 is given with its conserved first and last residue. The order of the fields is V gene, J gene, D gene, clone size, CDR3 protein, CDR3 DNA. A D gene is named only where the DNA matches it firmly. Clone size is stated in some rows and not others, as once, few, many or a class when expanded.

V gene: TRBV27; J gene: TRBJ2-7; D gene: NA; clone size: NA; CDR3 protein: CASRLTGYEQYF; CDR3 DNA: TGTGCCAGCAGGCTCACCGGCTACGAGCAGTACTTC
V gene: TRBV6-5; J gene: TRBJ2-7; D gene: NA; clone size: NA; CDR3 protein: CASRNSVSYEQYF; CDR3 DNA: TGTGCCAGCAGAAACAGCGTTTCCTACGAGCAGTACTTC
V gene: TRBV5-1; J gene: TRBJ2-6; D gene: NA; clone size: NA; CDR3 protein: CASSPQGLSGANVLTF; CDR3 DNA: TGCGCCAGCAGTCCCCAGGGCCTCTCTGGGGCCAACGTCCTGACTTTC
V gene: TRBV5-1; J gene: TRBJ2-1; D gene: NA; clone size: NA; CDR3 protein: CASSLAEGPYNEQFF; CDR3 DNA: TGCGCCAGCAGCTTGGCCGAAGGCCCCTACAATGAGCAGTTCTTC
V gene: TRBV30; J gene: TRBJ2-1; D gene: NA; clone size: NA; CDR3 protein: CAWSRKYKRAYNEQFF; CDR3 DNA: TGTGCCTGGAGTAGGAAGTACAAGCGGGCCTACAATGAGCAGTTCTTC
V gene: TRBV19; J gene: TRBJ1-2; D gene: TRBD1; clone size: NA; CDR3 protein: CASTELRTGGGNYGYTF; CDR3 DNA: TGTGCCAGTACCGAACTTCGGACAGGGGGTGGGAACTATGGCTACACCTTC
V gene: TRBV7-9; J gene: TRBJ1-1; D gene: TRBD1; clone size: once; CDR3 protein: CASSSGQGIRTEAFF; CDR3 DNA: TGTGCCAGCAGCTCAGGACAGGGGATTCGGACTGAAGCTTTCTTT
V gene: TRBV2; J gene: TRBJ2-7; D gene: NA; clone size: NA; CDR3 protein: CASSEYVFSYEQYF; CDR3 DNA: TGTGCCAGCAGTGAATACGTATTCTCCTACGAGCAGTACTTC
V gene: TRBV7-7; J gene: TRBJ2-3; D gene: NA; clone size: NA; CDR3 protein: CASSRGQTDTQYF; CDR3 DNA: TGTGCCAGCAGCAGAGGACAGACAGATACGCAGTATTTT
V gene: TRBV11-2; J gene: TRBJ2-1; D gene: NA; clone size: NA; CDR3 protein: CASSPFDNEQFF; CDR3 DNA: TGTGCCAGCAGCCCCTTCGACAATGAGCAGTTCTTC
V gene: TRBV18; J gene: TRBJ2-1; D gene: NA; clone size: NA; CDR3 protein: CASSLYHGSINEQFF; CDR3 DNA: TGTGCCAGCTCTCTATACCATGGTTCAATAAATGAGCAGTTCTTC
V gene: TRBV6-1; J gene: TRBJ2-7; D gene: NA; clone size: NA; CDR3 protein: CASSATGGYAEQYF; CDR3 DNA: TGTGCCAGCAGTGCCACGGGGGGCTATGCCGAGCAGTACTTC
V gene: TRBV5-1; J gene: TRBJ1-1; D gene: NA; clone size: once; CDR3 protein: CASSSVSGNTEAFF; CDR3 DNA: TGCGCCAGCAGCTCCGTTTCGGGGAACACTGAAGCTTTCTTT
V gene: TRBV30; J gene: TRBJ2-3; D gene: TRBD2; clone size: NA; CDR3 protein: CAWSVLAEPTDTQYF; CDR3 DNA: TGTGCCTGGAGTGTACTAGCGGAGCCCACAGATACGCAGTATTTT
V gene: TRBV28; J gene: TRBJ2-1; D gene: TRBD1; clone size: NA; CDR3 protein: CASSPFLNSADRSHNEQFF; CDR3 DNA: TGTGCCAGCAGTCCCTTTTTAAATTCCGCGGACAGGAGCCACAATGAGCAGTTCTTC
V gene: TRBV5-1; J gene: TRBJ2-1; D gene: TRBD2; clone size: few; CDR3 protein: CASSFPTSGRVSSYNEQFF; CDR3 DNA: TGCGCCAGCAGCTTCCCGACTAGCGGGAGGGTTAGCTCCTACAATGAGCAGTTCTTC
V gene: TRBV28; J gene: TRBJ1-2; D gene: NA; clone size: NA; CDR3 protein: CASSQTKDPLVPNYGYTF; CDR3 DNA: TGTGCCAGCAGTCAAACTAAAGACCCATTGGTCCCTAACTATGGCTACACCTTC
V gene: TRBV11-2; J gene: TRBJ1-2; D gene: TRBD1; clone size: NA; CDR3 protein: CASSSLRDRAKTNYGYTF; CDR3 DNA: TGTGCCAGCAGCTCCCTCCGGGACAGGGCGAAAACTAACTATGGCTACACCTTC
V gene: TRBV5-1; J gene: TRBJ2-5; D gene: TRBD2; clone size: NA; CDR3 protein: CASSLRTSGAQETQYF; CDR3 DNA: TGCGCCAGCAGCTTGCGGACTAGCGGAGCCCAAGAGACCCAGTACTTC
V gene: TRBV7-2; J gene: TRBJ2-1; D gene: TRBD2; clone size: NA; CDR3 protein: CASSLIRASGRGVEQFF; CDR3 DNA: TGTGCCAGCAGCTTAATCAGGGCTAGCGGGAGAGGAGTCGAGCAGTTCTTC
V gene: TRBV4-3; J gene: TRBJ2-3; D gene: NA; clone size: NA; CDR3 protein: CASSAITGQGAFVGTDTQYF; CDR3 DNA: TGCGCCAGCAGCGCAATAACAGGGCAAGGGGCATTCGTTGGAACAGATACGCAGTATTTT
V gene: TRBV11-2; J gene: TRBJ2-1; D gene: NA; clone size: NA; CDR3 protein: CASSHGRGLLHNEQFF; CDR3 DNA: TGTGCCAGCAGTCACGGAAGGGGCCTGTTACACAATGAGCAGTTCTTC
V gene: TRBV18; J gene: TRBJ1-1; D gene: NA; clone size: NA; CDR3 protein: CASSPPTGQGEIRAFF; CDR3 DNA: TGTGCCAGCTCACCACCCACGGGTCAGGGTGAGATTCGAGCTTTCTTT
V gene: TRBV6-6; J gene: TRBJ2-1; D gene: NA; clone size: once; CDR3 protein: CASSSSEYNEQFF; CDR3 DNA: TGTGCCAGCAGTTCCAGCGAATACAATGAGCAGTTCTTC
V gene: TRBV9; J gene: TRBJ1-5; D gene: TRBD1; clone size: NA; CDR3 protein: CASSVDTGANQPQHF; CDR3 DNA: TGTGCCAGCAGCGTAGATACAGGGGCCAATCAGCCCCAGCATTTT
V gene: TRBV19; J gene: TRBJ2-1; D gene: TRBD2; clone size: NA; CDR3 protein: CASSTGTSGIYNEQFF; CDR3 DNA: TGTGCCAGTAGTACCGGGACTAGCGGGATCTACAATGAGCAGTTCTTC
V gene: TRBV6-1; J gene: TRBJ2-7; D gene: NA; clone size: NA; CDR3 protein: CASSEAPVGAYEQYF; CDR3 DNA: TGTGCCAGCAGTGAAGCGCCAGTCGGGGCGTACGAGCAGTACTTC
V gene: TRBV7-2; J gene: TRBJ2-7; D gene: TRBD1; clone size: once; CDR3 protein: CASSGLTGRSYEQYF; CDR3 DNA: TGTGCCAGCAGCGGCTTGACAGGGAGATCCTACGAGCAGTACTTC
V gene: TRBV5-4; J gene: TRBJ1-2; D gene: NA; clone size: NA; CDR3 protein: CASSLGGEGGYTF; CDR3 DNA: TGTGCCAGCAGCTTGGGTGGGGAGGGTGGCTACACCTTC
V gene: TRBV2; J gene: TRBJ2-2; D gene: NA; clone size: once; CDR3 protein: CASTRGSPNSGELFF; CDR3 DNA: TGTGCCAGCACAAGAGGGAGCCCTAATTCTGGGGAGCTGTTTTTT
V gene: TRBV29-1; J gene: TRBJ2-7; D gene: NA; clone size: once; CDR3 protein: CSVGGGTSTLYEQYF; CDR3 DNA: TGCAGCGTTGGGGGGGGGACATCAACCCTTTACGAGCAGTACTTC
V gene: TRBV6-4; J gene: TRBJ2-7; D gene: NA; clone size: NA; CDR3 protein: CATRSPQGSNEQYF; CDR3 DNA: TGTGCCACCCGTTCCCCTCAGGGGTCCAACGAGCAGTACTTC
V gene: TRBV7-6; J gene: TRBJ2-3; D gene: NA; clone size: NA; CDR3 protein: CASKSTDTQYF; CDR3 DNA: TGTGCCAGCAAAAGCACAGATACGCAGTATTTT
V gene: TRBV27; J gene: TRBJ2-1; D gene: TRBD2; clone size: NA; CDR3 protein: CASSLRGGSGASYNEQFF; CDR3 DNA: TGTGCCAGCAGTTTACGGGGGGGCAGCGGGGCCTCCTACAATGAGCAGTTCTTC
V gene: TRBV5-1; J gene: TRBJ2-1; D gene: TRBD2; clone size: NA; CDR3 protein: CASSITSGARDEQFF; CDR3 DNA: TGCGCCAGCAGCATCACTAGCGGGGCGAGGGATGAGCAGTTCTTC
V gene: TRBV5-1; J gene: TRBJ2-7; D gene: TRBD2; clone size: NA; CDR3 protein: CASSLEAGVGHEQYF; CDR3 DNA: TGCGCCAGCAGCTTGGAGGCGGGAGTCGGCCACGAGCAGTACTTC
V gene: TRBV27; J gene: TRBJ1-2; D gene: TRBD1; clone size: once; CDR3 protein: CASRSGGLHYGYTF; CDR3 DNA: TGTGCCAGCAGATCAGGGGGGCTGCACTATGGCTACACCTTC
V gene: TRBV6-5; J gene: TRBJ2-5; D gene: NA; clone size: NA; CDR3 protein: CASSPAASPSETQYF; CDR3 DNA: TGTGCCAGCTCACCGGCCGCTTCACCGTCGGAGACCCAGTACTTC
V gene: TRBV5-8; J gene: TRBJ1-5; D gene: NA; clone size: NA; CDR3 protein: CASSYKDSYSNQPQHF; CDR3 DNA: TGTGCCAGCAGCTATAAGGACAGTTATAGCAATCAGCCCCAGCATTTT
V gene: TRBV19; J gene: TRBJ1-3; D gene: TRBD1; clone size: NA; CDR3 protein: CASKRRGQASGNTIYF; CDR3 DNA: TGTGCCAGTAAGAGAAGAGGACAGGCCTCTGGAAACACCATATATTTT
V gene: TRBV30; J gene: TRBJ2-7; D gene: NA; clone size: NA; CDR3 protein: CAWGPGPGPYEQYF; CDR3 DNA: TGTGCCTGGGGGCCTGGCCCGGGACCCTACGAGCAGTACTTC
V gene: TRBV6-1; J gene: TRBJ1-5; D gene: NA; clone size: NA; CDR3 protein: CASSSGDQPQHF; CDR3 DNA: TGTGCCAGCAGTTCAGGGGACCAGCCCCAGCATTTT
V gene: TRBV4-3; J gene: TRBJ2-7; D gene: NA; clone size: NA; CDR3 protein: CASSQGSVGYEQYF; CDR3 DNA: TGCGCCAGCAGCCAAGGGTCGGTCGGCTACGAGCAGTACTTC
V gene: TRBV6-1; J gene: TRBJ2-7; D gene: NA; clone size: NA; CDR3 protein: CASSQGVGYEQYF; CDR3 DNA: TGTGCCAGCAGCCAGGGTGTTGGCTACGAGCAGTACTTC
V gene: TRBV27; J gene: TRBJ2-3; D gene: TRBD1; clone size: NA; CDR3 protein: CASRDRGLGTDTQYF; CDR3 DNA: TGTGCCAGCCGGGACAGGGGGCTCGGCACAGATACGCAGTATTTT
V gene: TRBV20-1; J gene: TRBJ1-1; D gene: NA; clone size: NA; CDR3 protein: CSAAEAFF; CDR3 DNA: TGCAGTGCTGCTGAAGCTTTCTTT
V gene: TRBV11-3; J gene: TRBJ2-7; D gene: TRBD1; clone size: few; CDR3 protein: CASSITTGGQYSYEQYF; CDR3 DNA: TGTGCCAGCAGCATAACGACAGGGGGTCAATACTCCTACGAGCAGTACTTC
V gene: TRBV11-2; J gene: TRBJ1-3; D gene: NA; clone size: NA; CDR3 protein: CASSPDYPISGNTIYF; CDR3 DNA: TGTGCCAGCAGCCCGGACTACCCCATCTCTGGAAACACCATATATTTT
V gene: TRBV11-1; J gene: TRBJ2-2; D gene: NA; clone size: NA; CDR3 protein: CASSQGSGTHANTGELFF; CDR3 DNA: TGTGCCAGCAGCCAAGGATCAGGGACCCACGCGAACACCGGGGAGCTGTTTTTT
V gene: TRBV7-3; J gene: TRBJ2-3; D gene: TRBD2; clone size: NA; CDR3 protein: CASRREGDTQYF; CDR3 DNA: TGTGCCAGCAGGCGGGAGGGTGATACGCAGTATTTT
V gene: TRBV9; J gene: TRBJ1-4; D gene: NA; clone size: once; CDR3 protein: CASSVDGITNEKLFF; CDR3 DNA: TGTGCCAGCAGCGTAGATGGGATTACAAATGAAAAACTGTTTTTT
V gene: TRBV2; J gene: TRBJ2-7; D gene: TRBD1; clone size: NA; CDR3 protein: CASSGTGRIYGQYF; CDR3 DNA: TGTGCCAGCAGCGGGACAGGGAGGATCTACGGGCAGTACTTC
V gene: TRBV6-6; J gene: TRBJ2-5; D gene: TRBD1; clone size: NA; CDR3 protein: CASRYPHGTEKETQYF; CDR3 DNA: TGTGCCAGCAGATACCCACACGGGACAGAGAAAGAGACCCAGTACTTC
V gene: TRBV19; J gene: TRBJ1-5; D gene: TRBD1; clone size: NA; CDR3 protein: CASIETGVVKPQHF; CDR3 DNA: TGTGCCAGTATTGAAACAGGGGTGGTGAAGCCCCAGCATTTT
V gene: TRBV6-5; J gene: TRBJ2-3; D gene: NA; clone size: NA; CDR3 protein: CASKRETTQYF; CDR3 DNA: TGTGCCAGCAAACGGGAGACAACGCAGTATTTT